This T cell receptor (beta chain) is from a study of blood T cell repertoires in COVID-19. Across the study: Spain, Italy and the United States supplied samples that represented acute and convalescent COVID-19. The analysed material was cDNA or gDNA that came from T cells, B-cell-depleted T cells, or PBMCs.

The V gene's germline CDR1 is KGHSH and CDR2 LQKENI. The CDR3 contains 11 residues. Trimming left V 6 bases short and J 10 bases short, with 12 bases between. Only in-frame clones appear in the TCRdb table, and some are missing; sequencing was by immunoSEQ multiplex PCR. Of some 490,000 clones in the sample, 80% to 90% were seen once. This clone was seen a few times. The receptor comes from a human donor in a cohort sampled during active COVID-19. The chain is built from TRBV18 and TRBJ1-2; no clear D. Sequencing was carried out using peripheral blood. The CDR3 DNA is TGTGCCAGCTCCGAAGGAGAGATCTACACCTTC. Protein product: CASSEGEIYTF.